Presented here are 5 T cell receptor beta chains from one specimen sequenced in a study of cytomegalovirus exposure and HLA in healthy donors. The study ran its PCR with 60 Vbeta and 13 Jbeta primers. Profiled with immunoSEQ multiplex PCR; TCRdb holds only in-frame clones, not every one. Of some 140,000 clones in the sample, 70% to 80% are singletons; the top ten hold 2.5% to 3.5%. Specimen: PBMCs. The receptors were gathered from a female donor in good health and CMV-seronegative.

The chain has TRBV5-4 and TRBJ1-2, with 9 nucleotides matching TRBD1. Germline-derived CDR1 and CDR2 are SGHNT and YYREEE (reference sequence). V was pared by 4 bases and J by 5 bases, with 9 bases of the junction left unmatched. The CDR3 is 15 amino acids. The CDR3 region is CASSPWDRAQYGYTF. Written as DNA, the CDR3 is TGTGCCAGCAGCCCCTGGGACAGGGCTCAATATGGCTACACCTTC.

The rearrangement links TRBV7-9 to TRBJ2-7; 12 nucleotides agree with TRBD2. Trimming took 5 bases from V and 0 from J; bases not matched to a gene: 5. The CDR3 length is 16 residues. Germline CDR1 SEHNR, CDR2 FQNEAQ (reference sequence). Here the CDR3 DNA reads TGTGCCAGCAGCGGACGGACTAGCGGGGCCTCCTACGAGCAGTACTTC. It yields the protein CASSGRTSGASYEQYF.

This sequence joins TRBV30 and TRBJ1-6, with TRBD1 matching 7 bases. V trimming: 4 bases; J trimming: 8 bases; junction bases outside the gene matches: 11. Germline CDR1 and CDR2: GTSNPN and SVGIG (reference sequence). This CDR3 region has 15 residues. CDR3 loop: CAWTVRRDSYSPLHF. As DNA, the CDR3 is TGTGCCTGGACTGTACGTCGGGACAGCTATTCACCCCTCCACTTT.

The J gene is TRBJ2-7, the V gene TRBV13, with 10 bases that match TRBD2. The junction had 20 bases not matched to a gene; V was cut back by 6 bases and J by 6 bases. Germline V gene sequence: CDR1 PRHDT, CDR2 FYEKMQ (reference sequence). The CDR3 is 18 residues long. This chain's CDR3 is CASRLTSGFLPNGVEQYF. The CDR3 DNA reads as TGTGCCAGCAGATTGACTAGCGGGTTCCTCCCTAACGGGGTCGAGCAGTACTTC.

This chain joins TRBV19 and TRBJ2-1; 8 nucleotides agree with TRBD2. This CDR3 is built from 16 residues. The trim removed 6 bases at V and 4 bases at J, leaving 11 bases unmatched. Per germline, CDR1 LNHDA and CDR2 SQIVND (reference sequence). DNA of the CDR3: TGTGCCAGTAGCCCCTCTCCAGCGGGAGTATACAATGAGCAGTTCTTC. Protein sequence: CASSPSPAGVYNEQFF.